A selection of T cell receptor beta chains follows, all from one sample in a study of T cells after yellow fever vaccination. Using its own MiXCR run on the 5' RACE reads, TCRdb lists one record per CDR3 protein. Of 310,000 or so distinct CDR3 sequences listed, 3.6% are singletons. Sequencing used PBMCs, obtained on the day of the yellow fever booster vaccination. The receptors here all came from a man aged 18 to 29 who received the YFV17D yellow fever vaccine. The CDR3 runs from the conserved cysteine through the conserved F or W. A D gene is named only where the DNA matches it firmly. The size field is filled for only some rows; it gives once, few, many or a size class.

TRBJ2-5 | TRBV28 | TRBD1 | many | CASSEQDRGRETQYF | TGTGCCAGCAGCGAACAGGACAGGGGGCGAGAGACCCAGTACTTC
TRBJ2-1 | TRBV5-1 | NA | NA | CASSYARDSKNNEQFF | TGCGCCAGCAGCTACGCCCGAGACAGCAAAAACAATGAGCAGTTCTTC
TRBJ1-1 | TRBV5-1 | NA | many | CASSLGWGDFAEAFF | TGCGCCAGCAGCTTGGGATGGGGGGACTTCGCTGAAGCTTTCTTT
TRBJ2-7 | TRBV2 | NA | few | CASRRPAGSYEQYF | TGTGCCAGCAGAAGACCCGCAGGGTCTTACGAGCAGTACTTC
TRBJ2-6 | TRBV5-4 | NA | few | CASSFANSGANVLTF | TGTGCCAGCAGCTTTGCTAACTCTGGGGCCAACGTCCTGACTTTC
TRBJ2-1 | TRBV19 | NA | NA | CASSVRGGYNEQFF | TGTGCCAGTAGTGTTAGGGGTGGGTACAATGAGCAGTTCTTC
TRBJ2-5 | TRBV5-4 | TRBD1 | few | CASRYRGETQYF | TGTGCCAGCAGATACAGGGGGGAGACCCAGTACTTC
TRBJ1-1 | TRBV13 | NA | many | CASSLGRGENTEAFF | TGTGCCAGCAGCTTAGGCCGGGGGGAGAACACTGAAGCTTTCTTT
TRBJ2-7 | TRBV30 | NA | few | CASDGRGEQYF | TGTGCCTCGGACGGCCGGGGGGAGCAGTACTTC
TRBJ2-5 | TRBV6-5 | NA | many | CASSYRDGETQYF | TGTGCCAGCAGTTACAGGGACGGGGAGACCCAGTACTTC
TRBJ2-3 | TRBV29-1 | NA | many | CSVRVGREGDLEDTQYF | TGCAGCGTCCGGGTCGGCAGAGAGGGGGACCTCGAAGATACGCAGTATTTT
TRBJ1-1 | TRBV7-2 | NA | NA | CASSSSGGVGNTEAFF | TGTGCCAGCAGCTCCTCGGGGGGGGTTGGGAACACTGAAGCTTTCTTT
TRBJ1-2 | TRBV12-3/TRBV12-4 | TRBD1 | many | CASRRTGAFVYGYTF | TGTGCCAGCAGGAGGACAGGGGCGTTCGTGTATGGCTACACCTTC
TRBJ2-1 | TRBV5-1 | NA | many | CASRRTSSYNEQFF | TGCGCCAGTAGAAGGACCAGCTCCTACAATGAGCAGTTCTTC
TRBJ2-5 | TRBV20-1 | NA | NA | CSASYRGLKTQYF | TGCAGTGCTTCGTACCGGGGGCTGAAGACCCAGTACTTC
TRBJ2-3 | TRBV5-1 | TRBD1 | few | CASSLSSGGAFLTQYF | TGCGCCAGCAGCTTGTCGTCAGGGGGCGCGTTTTTGACGCAGTATTTT
TRBJ2-5 | TRBV6-2/TRBV6-3 | TRBD1 | NA | CASKLTGEQETQYF | TGTGCCAGCAAACTGACAGGGGAACAAGAGACCCAGTACTTC
TRBJ2-1 | TRBV9 | NA | many | CASSVGPTQRDEQFF | TGTGCCAGCAGCGTAGGTCCCACCCAGCGAGATGAGCAGTTCTTC
TRBJ2-1 | TRBV24-1 | NA | NA | CATSDAPGGPYNEQFF | TGTGCCACCAGTGACGCTCCCGGGGGACCCTACAATGAGCAGTTCTTC
TRBJ2-3 | TRBV2 | NA | NA | CANALRGRTDTQYF | TGTGCCAACGCGTTGCGGGGGCGCACAGATACGCAGTATTTT
TRBJ2-5 | TRBV6-5 | NA | many | CASRKGLAAETQYF | TGTGCCAGCCGAAAAGGGCTAGCTGCTGAGACCCAGTACTTC
TRBJ2-1 | TRBV18 | NA | many | CASSPGAEFEQFF | TGTGCCAGCTCACCAGGAGCAGAATTTGAGCAGTTCTTC